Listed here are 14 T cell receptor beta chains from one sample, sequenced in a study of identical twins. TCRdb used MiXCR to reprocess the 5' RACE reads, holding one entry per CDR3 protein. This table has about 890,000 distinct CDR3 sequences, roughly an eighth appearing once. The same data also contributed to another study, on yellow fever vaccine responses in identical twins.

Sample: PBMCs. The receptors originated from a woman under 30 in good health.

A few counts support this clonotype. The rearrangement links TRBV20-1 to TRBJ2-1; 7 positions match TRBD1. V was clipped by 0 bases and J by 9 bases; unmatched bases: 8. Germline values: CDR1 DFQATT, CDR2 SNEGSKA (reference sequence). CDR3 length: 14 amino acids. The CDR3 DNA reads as TGCAGTGCTAGAGACAACACAGGGGCTAGTGAGCAGTTCTTC. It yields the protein CSARDNTGASEQFF.

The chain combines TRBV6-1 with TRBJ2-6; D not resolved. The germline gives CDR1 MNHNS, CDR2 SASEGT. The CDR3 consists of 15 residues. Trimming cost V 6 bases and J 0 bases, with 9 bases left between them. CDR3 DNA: TGTGCCAGCAGGGAGACGAACTCTGGGGCCAACGTCCTGACTTTC. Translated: CASRETNSGANVLTF.

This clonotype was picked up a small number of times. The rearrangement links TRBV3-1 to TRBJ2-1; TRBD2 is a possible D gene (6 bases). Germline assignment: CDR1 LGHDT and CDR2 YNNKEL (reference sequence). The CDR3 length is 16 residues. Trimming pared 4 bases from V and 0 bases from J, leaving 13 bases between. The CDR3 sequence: CASSLGGIYSYNEQFF. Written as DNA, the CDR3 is TGTGCCAGCAGCCTTGGCGGGATCTACTCCTACAATGAGCAGTTCTTC.

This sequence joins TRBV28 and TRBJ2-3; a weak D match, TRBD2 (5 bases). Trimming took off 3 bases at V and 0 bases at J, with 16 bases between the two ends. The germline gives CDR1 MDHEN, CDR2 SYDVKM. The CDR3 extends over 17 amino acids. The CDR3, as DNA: TGTGCCAGCAGTTTCGGGTTTGTGGAGGCCAGCACAGATACGCAGTATTTT. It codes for CASSFGFVEASTDTQYF.

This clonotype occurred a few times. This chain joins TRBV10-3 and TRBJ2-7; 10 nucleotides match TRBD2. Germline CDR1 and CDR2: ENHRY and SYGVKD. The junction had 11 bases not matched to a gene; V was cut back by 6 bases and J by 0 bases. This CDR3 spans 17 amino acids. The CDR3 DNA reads TGTGCCATCAGCATACGCCCAAGCGGGAGGGCCTCCTACGAGCAGTACTTC. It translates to CAISIRPSGRASYEQYF.

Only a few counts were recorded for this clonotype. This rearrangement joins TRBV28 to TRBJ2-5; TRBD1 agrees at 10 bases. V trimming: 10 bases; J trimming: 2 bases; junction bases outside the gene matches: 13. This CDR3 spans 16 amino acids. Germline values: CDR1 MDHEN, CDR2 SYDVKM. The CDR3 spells CATQGTGVGIQETQYF. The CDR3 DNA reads TGTGCCACCCAGGGGACAGGGGTGGGGATACAAGAGACCCAGTACTTC.

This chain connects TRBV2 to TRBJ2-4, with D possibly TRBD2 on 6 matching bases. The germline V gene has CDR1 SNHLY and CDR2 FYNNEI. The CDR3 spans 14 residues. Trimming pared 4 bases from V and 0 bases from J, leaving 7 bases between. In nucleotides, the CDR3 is TGTGCCAGCAGTGGGGGAGGAGCCAAAAACATTCAGTACTTC. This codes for CASSGGGAKNIQYF.

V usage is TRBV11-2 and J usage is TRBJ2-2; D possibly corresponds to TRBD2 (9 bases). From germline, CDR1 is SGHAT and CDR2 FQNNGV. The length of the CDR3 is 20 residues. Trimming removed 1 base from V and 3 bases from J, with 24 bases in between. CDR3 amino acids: CASSLGTGSYSGSDTGELFF. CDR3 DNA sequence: TGTGCCAGCAGCTTAGGGACAGGGTCCTATAGCGGGAGTGACACCGGGGAGCTGTTTTTT.

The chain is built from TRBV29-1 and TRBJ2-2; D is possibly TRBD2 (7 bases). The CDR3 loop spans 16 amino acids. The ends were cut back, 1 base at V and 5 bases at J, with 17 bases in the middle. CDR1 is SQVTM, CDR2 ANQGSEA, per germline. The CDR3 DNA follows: TGCAGCGTTGAAGTCCGTCAAGGGAGGGGGACCGGGGAGCTGTTTTTT. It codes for CSVEVRQGRGTGELFF.

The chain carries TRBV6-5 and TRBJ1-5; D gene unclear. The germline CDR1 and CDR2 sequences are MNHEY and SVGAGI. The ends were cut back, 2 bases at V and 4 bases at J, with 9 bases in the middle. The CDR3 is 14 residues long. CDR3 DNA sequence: TGTGCCAGCAGTTACGGGTTGGATAATCAGCCCCAGCATTTT. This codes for CASSYGLDNQPQHF.

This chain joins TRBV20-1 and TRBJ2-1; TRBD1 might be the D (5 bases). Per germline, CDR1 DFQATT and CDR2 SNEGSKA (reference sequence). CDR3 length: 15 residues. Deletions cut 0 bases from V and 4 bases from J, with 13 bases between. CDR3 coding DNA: TGCAGTGCTAGAGAGAAAGGGGCCTGGTACAATGAGCAGTTCTTC. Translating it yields CSAREKGAWYNEQFF.

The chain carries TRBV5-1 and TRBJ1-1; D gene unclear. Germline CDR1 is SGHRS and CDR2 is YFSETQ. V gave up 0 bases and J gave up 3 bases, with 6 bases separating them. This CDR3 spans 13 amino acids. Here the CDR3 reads CASSLGPDTEAFF. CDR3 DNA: TGCGCCAGCAGCTTGGGTCCAGACACTGAAGCTTTCTTT.

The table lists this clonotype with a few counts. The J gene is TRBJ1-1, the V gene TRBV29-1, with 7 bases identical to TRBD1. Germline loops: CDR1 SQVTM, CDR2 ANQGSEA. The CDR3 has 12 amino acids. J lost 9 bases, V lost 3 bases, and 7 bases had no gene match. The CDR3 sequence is CSVEGQNIKAFF. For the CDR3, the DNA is TGCAGCGTTGAGGGACAGAACATAAAAGCTTTCTTT.

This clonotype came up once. CDR3 in DNA: TGTGCCAGCAGCCTCTTTGGACAGGGGGCGGCCGGCTATGGCTACACCTTC. Its translation is CASSLFGQGAAGYGYTF. This chain connects TRBV6-2 or TRBV6-3 to TRBJ1-2, with TRBD1 matching over 11 bases. Trimming at V came to 6 bases and at J to 4 bases, leaving 13 bases not matched to a gene. CDR1 and CDR2 (germline): MNHEY, SVGEGT. This CDR3 spans 17 amino acids.